This passage covers 3 T cell receptor beta chains from one sample sequenced in a study of control samples from healthy donors and cancer patients. Sequencing used immunoSEQ multiplex PCR; TCRdb keeps in-frame clones, though not all of them. In the table there are around 170,000 clones, around 90% of which are singletons. The specimen was blood. The source is a woman in her 30s in good health.

The chain joins TRBV6-5 to TRBJ1-1; unclear D gene. The length of the CDR3 is 16 residues. Between the trimmed V and J ends, which lost 0 bases and 1 base, there was a span of 12 bases. Germline V CDR1 and CDR2: MNHEY, SVGAGI. CDR3 in DNA: TGTGCCAGCAGTTACTCTATCTGGGGTAAGAACACTGAAGCTTTCTTT. Translated, it gives CASSYSIWGKNTEAFF.

The chain links TRBV4-2 to TRBJ2-1, with unresolved D. The V gene's germline CDR1 is LGHNA and CDR2 YNFKEQ. The V end was cut by 6 bases, the J end by 0 bases, with 9 bases between. There are 14 residues in the CDR3. In DNA, the CDR3 is TGTGCCAGCAGGACGGACCTCTCCTACAATGAGCAGTTCTTC. This translates into CASRTDLSYNEQFF.

This clone was observed a single time. The chain recombines TRBV3-1 (or the pseudogene TRBV3-2) with TRBJ1-5, with D unresolved. The V gene's germline CDR1 is LGHDT and CDR2 YNNKEL (reference sequence). This CDR3 has 12 amino acids. The germline V and J ends were trimmed by 4 bases and 11 bases, with 12 bases remaining between them. The CDR3 coding sequence is TGTGCCAGCAGCCTAGACGGTCGAGCCCAGCATTTT. As protein: CASSLDGRAQHF.